This TCR beta chain stems from a study of shared clonotypes between healthy human individuals. Broader study findings: Several donors showed sharing of approximately 5% of naive CD4 clonotypes.

The assay was immunoSEQ multiplex PCR, and TCRdb's table has in-frame clones only and misses some. The profile shows around 1.6 million clones, 95% to 99% of them singletons. Germline V lookup: CDR1 KGHSH, CDR2 LQKENI. This CDR3 is built from 16 residues. Trimming shortened V by 3 bases and J by 1 base, and 13 bases separated the two germline ends. On this clone: Its matching antigen is unknown.

The sequenced sample was naive CD4+ T cells sorted from blood. Described subset: CD45RA+ positively selected. The sequence was collected from a man aged 25 to 40 in good health. This chain links TRBV18 with TRBJ1-5; perhaps TRBD1 as D (5 bases). DNA of the CDR3: TGTGCCAGCTCACCGCCCGCCGGGACCAGCAATCAGCCCCAGCATTTT. Protein product: CASSPPAGTSNQPQHF. The whole variable domain, filled in from reference TRBV18 and TRBJ1-5, reads NAGVMQNPRHLVRRRGQEARLRCSPMKGHSHVYWYRQLPEEGLKFMVYLQKENIIDESGMPKERFSAEFPKEGPSILRIQQVVRGDSAAYFCASSPPAGTSNQPQHFGDGTRLSIL.